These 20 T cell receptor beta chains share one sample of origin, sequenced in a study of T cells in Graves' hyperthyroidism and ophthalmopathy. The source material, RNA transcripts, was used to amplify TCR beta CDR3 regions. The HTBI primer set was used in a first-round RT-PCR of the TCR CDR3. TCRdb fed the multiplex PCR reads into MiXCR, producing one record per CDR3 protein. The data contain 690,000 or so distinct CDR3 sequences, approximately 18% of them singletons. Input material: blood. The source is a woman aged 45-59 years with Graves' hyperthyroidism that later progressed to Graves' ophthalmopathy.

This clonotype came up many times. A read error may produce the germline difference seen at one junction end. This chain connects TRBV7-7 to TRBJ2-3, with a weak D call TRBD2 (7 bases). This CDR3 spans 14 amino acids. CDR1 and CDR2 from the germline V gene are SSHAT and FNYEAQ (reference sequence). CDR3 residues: CASSPGGQADTQYF. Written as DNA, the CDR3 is TGTGCTAGCAGCCCCGGGGGGCAAGCAGATACGCAGTATTTT.

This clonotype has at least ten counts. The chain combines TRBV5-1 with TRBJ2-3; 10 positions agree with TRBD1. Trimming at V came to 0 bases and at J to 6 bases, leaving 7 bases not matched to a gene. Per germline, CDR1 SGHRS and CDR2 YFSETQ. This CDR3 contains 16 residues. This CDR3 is CASSLGPGQGLDTQYF. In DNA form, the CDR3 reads TGCGCCAGCAGCTTGGGCCCGGGACAGGGGCTGGATACGCAGTATTTT.

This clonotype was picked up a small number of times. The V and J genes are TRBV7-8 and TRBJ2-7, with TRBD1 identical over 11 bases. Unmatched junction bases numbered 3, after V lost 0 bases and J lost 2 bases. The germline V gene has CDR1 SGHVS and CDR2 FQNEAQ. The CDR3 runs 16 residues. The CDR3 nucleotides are TGTGCCAGCAGCTTAGCACCGGGACAGGGGGCCTACGAGCAGTACTTC. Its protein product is CASSLAPGQGAYEQYF.

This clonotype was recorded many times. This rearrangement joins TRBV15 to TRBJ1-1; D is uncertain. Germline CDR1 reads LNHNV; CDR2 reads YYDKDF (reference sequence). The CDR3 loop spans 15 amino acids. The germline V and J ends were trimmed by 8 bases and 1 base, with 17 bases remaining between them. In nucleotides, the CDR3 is TGTGCCACCGGAGAGGTCCCCTCTTCGAACACTGAAGCTTTCTTT. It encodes CATGEVPSSNTEAFF.

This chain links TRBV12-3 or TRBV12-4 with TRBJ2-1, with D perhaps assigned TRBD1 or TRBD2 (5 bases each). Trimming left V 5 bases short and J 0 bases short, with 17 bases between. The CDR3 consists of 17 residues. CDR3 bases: TGTGCCAGCAGTCCGAGGGCCGCAGGGAGCTCCTACAATGAGCAGTTCTTC. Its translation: CASSPRAAGSSYNEQFF.

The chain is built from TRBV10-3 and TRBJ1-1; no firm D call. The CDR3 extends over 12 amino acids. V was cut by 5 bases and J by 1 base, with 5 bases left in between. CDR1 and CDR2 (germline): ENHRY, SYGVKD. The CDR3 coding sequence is TGTGCCATCAGTCGGGAGAACACTGAAGCTTTCTTT. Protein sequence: CAISRENTEAFF.

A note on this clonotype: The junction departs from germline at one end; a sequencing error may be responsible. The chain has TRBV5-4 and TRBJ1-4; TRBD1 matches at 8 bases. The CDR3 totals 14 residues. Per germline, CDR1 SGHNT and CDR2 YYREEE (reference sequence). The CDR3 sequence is CASSRDRRNEKLLF. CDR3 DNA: TGTGCCAGCAGCCGGGACAGGCGGAATGAAAAACTGCTTTTT.

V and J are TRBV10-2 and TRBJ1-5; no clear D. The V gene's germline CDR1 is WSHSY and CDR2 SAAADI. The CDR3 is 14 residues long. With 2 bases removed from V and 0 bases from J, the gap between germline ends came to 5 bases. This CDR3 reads CASSEKFSNQPQHF. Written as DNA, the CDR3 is TGCGCCAGCAGTGAGAAATTTAGCAATCAGCCCCAGCATTTT.

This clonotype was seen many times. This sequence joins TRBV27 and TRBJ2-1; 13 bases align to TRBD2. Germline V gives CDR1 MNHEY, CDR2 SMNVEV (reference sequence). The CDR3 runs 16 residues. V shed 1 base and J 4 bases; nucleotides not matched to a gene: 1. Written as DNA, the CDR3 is TGTGCCAGCAGTTTATGGGGACTAGCGGGGTACAATGAGCAGTTCTTC. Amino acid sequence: CASSLWGLAGYNEQFF.

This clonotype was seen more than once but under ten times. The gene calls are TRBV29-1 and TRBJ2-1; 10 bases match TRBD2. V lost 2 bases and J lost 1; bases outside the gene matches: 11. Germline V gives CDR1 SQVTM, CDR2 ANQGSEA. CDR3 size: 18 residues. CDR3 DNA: TGCAGCGTTGAAATTCCTAGCGGGGGTGGTCTTTCCTACAATGAGCAGTTCTTC. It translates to CSVEIPSGGGLSYNEQFF.

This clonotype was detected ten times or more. The CDR3, as DNA: TGCAGTGCTAGAGATGCGGCCTGGGGGGCGGGAGAGACCCAGTACTTC. As protein: CSARDAAWGAGETQYF. This rearrangement joins TRBV20-1 to TRBJ2-5; D could derive from TRBD1 or TRBD2 (6 bases each). CDR1 is DFQATT and CDR2 is SNEGSKA in the germline V gene (reference sequence). CDR3 length equals 16 residues. V shed 0 bases and J shed 4 bases, with 18 bases lying between them.

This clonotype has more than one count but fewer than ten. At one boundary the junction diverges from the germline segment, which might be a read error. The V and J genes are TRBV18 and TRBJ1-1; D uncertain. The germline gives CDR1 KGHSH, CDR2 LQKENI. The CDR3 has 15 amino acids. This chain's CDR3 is CAGSPSGYGVTEAFF. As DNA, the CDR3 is TGTGCCGGCTCACCGTCCGGGTATGGGGTCACTGAAGCTTTCTTT. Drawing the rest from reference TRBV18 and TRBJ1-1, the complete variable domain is NAGVMQNPRHLVRRRGQEARLRCSPMKGHSHVYWYRQLPEEGLKFMVYLQKENIIDESGMPKERFSAEFPKEGPSILRIQQVVRGDSAAYFCAGSPSGYGVTEAFFGQGTRLTVV.

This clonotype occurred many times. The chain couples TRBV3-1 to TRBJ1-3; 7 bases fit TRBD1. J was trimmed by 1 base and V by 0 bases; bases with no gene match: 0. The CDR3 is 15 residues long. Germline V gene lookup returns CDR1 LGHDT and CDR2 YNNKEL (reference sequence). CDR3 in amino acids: CASSQEDRSGNTIYF. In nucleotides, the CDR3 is TGTGCCAGCAGCCAAGAGGACAGGTCTGGAAACACCATATATTTT.

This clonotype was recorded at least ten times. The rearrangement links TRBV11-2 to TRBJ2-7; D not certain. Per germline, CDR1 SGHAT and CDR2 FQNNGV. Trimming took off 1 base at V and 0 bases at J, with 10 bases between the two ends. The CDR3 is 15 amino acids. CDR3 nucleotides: TGTGCCAGCAGCTTAGGGGCACCGAGCTCCTACGAGCAGTACTTC. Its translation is CASSLGAPSSYEQYF.

The chain's CDR3 is CASSFGPHEQYF. The CDR3 bases are TGTGCCAGCAGTTTTGGCCCCCACGAGCAGTACTTC. The chain recombines TRBV12-3 or TRBV12-4 with TRBJ2-7; the D is unclear. This CDR3 has 12 residues. Trimming removed 3 bases at V and 5 bases at J, with 8 bases between.

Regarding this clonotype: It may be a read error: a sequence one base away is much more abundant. CDR3 protein: CASRRGLAGRDEQFF. Written as DNA, the CDR3 is TGTGCCAGCAGGAGGGGACTAGCGGGGAGGGATGAGCAGTTCTTC. V and J are TRBV12-3 or TRBV12-4 and TRBJ2-1; 13 nucleotides line up with TRBD2. Unmatched junction bases numbered 7, after V lost 6 bases and J lost 8 bases. This CDR3 has 15 amino acids.

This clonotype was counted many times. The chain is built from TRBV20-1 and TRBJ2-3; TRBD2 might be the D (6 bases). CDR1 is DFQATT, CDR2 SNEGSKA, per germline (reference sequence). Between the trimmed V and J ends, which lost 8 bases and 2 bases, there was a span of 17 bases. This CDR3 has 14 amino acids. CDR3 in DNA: TGCAGTATTGCGGTGGAGGGGTCCACAGATACGCAGTATTTT. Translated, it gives CSIAVEGSTDTQYF.

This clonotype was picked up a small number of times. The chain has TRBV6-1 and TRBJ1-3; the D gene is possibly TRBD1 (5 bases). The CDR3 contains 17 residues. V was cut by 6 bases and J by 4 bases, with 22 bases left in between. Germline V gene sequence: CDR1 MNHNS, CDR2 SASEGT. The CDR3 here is CASRRGQGPASGNTIYF. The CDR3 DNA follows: TGTGCCAGCAGGCGAGGCCAGGGTCCGGCCTCGGGAAACACCATATATTTT.

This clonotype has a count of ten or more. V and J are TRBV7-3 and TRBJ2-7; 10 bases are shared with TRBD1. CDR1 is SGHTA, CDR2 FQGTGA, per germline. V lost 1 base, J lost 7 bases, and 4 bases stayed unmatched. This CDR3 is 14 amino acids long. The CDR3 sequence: CASSLRQGAGEQYF. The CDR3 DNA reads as TGTGCCAGCAGCTTAAGACAGGGGGCGGGTGAGCAGTACTTC.

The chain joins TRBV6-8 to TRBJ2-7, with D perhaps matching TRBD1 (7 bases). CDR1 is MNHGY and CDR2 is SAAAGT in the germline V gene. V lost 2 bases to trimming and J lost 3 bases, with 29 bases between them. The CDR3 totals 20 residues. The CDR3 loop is CASSYPTSDRRGPLGYEQYF. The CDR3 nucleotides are TGTGCCAGCAGTTACCCTACCTCGGACAGGAGGGGACCATTGGGCTACGAGCAGTACTTC.